This TCR beta chain was identified in a study of vaccination effects on CD4 cells after COVID-19. Looked up from germline, CDR1 is MNHEY and CDR2 is SMNVEV (reference sequence). Between the trimmed V and J ends, which lost 2 bases and 6 bases, there was a span of 7 bases. The CDR3 length is 13 residues. Details on this clone: No antigen is known for it.

Assay: immunoSEQ multiplex PCR; the TCRdb copy retains only in-frame clones and omits some. There are around 60,000 clones in the sample; more than 70% occur only once, and approximately 2.8% lies in the top ten. Sequencing was preceded by expansion of antigen-specific CD4+ T cells with viral peptide pools in the ViraFEST assay. Investigators separated out CD4+ T cells once 10 days of culture had passed. Vaccinees lacked prior SARS-CoV-2 infection and tested negative for nucleocapsid antibodies. The chain has TRBV27 and TRBJ2-2; D call uncertain. The sample was CD4+ T cells from PBMCs cultured with HCoV-NL63 spike peptides, taken before COVID-19 vaccination. This clonotype was obtained from a human donor who received a COVID-19 vaccine. DNA for the CDR3: TGTGCCAGCAGTTTAAATGGGGCCGGGGAGCTGTTTTTT. Translation gives CASSLNGAGELFF.